The 26 T cell receptor beta chains reported below all come from one sample, sequenced in a study of cytomegalovirus exposure and HLA in healthy donors. PCR involved 60 Vbeta and 13 Jbeta primers. Clones were sequenced by immunoSEQ multiplex PCR, and TCRdb holds only the in-frame ones, with some missing. The sample includes some 110,000 clones, roughly four fifths seen only once; the top ten take 4% to 4.5%. Sequencing was done on a sample of PBMCs. Receptor source: a woman aged 50 to 60 in good health and CMV-seropositive.

The J gene is TRBJ2-1, the V gene TRBV5-8; D gene ambiguous. Germline assignment: CDR1 SGHTS and CDR2 YDEGEE. The length of the CDR3 is 14 residues. V lost 0 bases to trimming and J lost 0 bases, with 4 bases between them. The CDR3 here is CASSLAVSYNEQFF. CDR3 in DNA: TGTGCCAGCAGCTTGGCAGTCTCCTACAATGAGCAGTTCTTC. Drawing the rest from reference TRBV5-8 and TRBJ2-1, the complete variable domain is EAGVTQSPTHLIKTRGQQATLRCSPISGHTSVYWYQQALGLGLQFLLWYDEGEERNRGNFPPRFSGRQFPNYSSELNVNALELEDSALYLCASSLAVSYNEQFFGPGTRLTVL.

This chain joins TRBV7-9 and TRBJ2-7; a weak D match, TRBD1 (6 bases). The CDR3 consists of 13 residues. Between the trimmed V and J ends, which lost 3 bases and 5 bases, there was a span of 11 bases. CDR1 is SEHNR and CDR2 is FQNEAQ in the germline V gene (reference sequence). CDR3 in amino acids: CASSFTGSHEQYF. The CDR3 nucleotides are TGTGCCAGCAGCTTCACAGGGTCCCACGAGCAGTACTTC.

This chain uses TRBV7-2 with TRBJ2-3; 7 nucleotides align to TRBD2. CDR1 and CDR2 from the germline V gene are SGHTA and FQGNSA. Losses at the gene ends were 3 bases for V and 3 bases for J; bases not matched to a gene: 6. There are 15 residues in the CDR3. The CDR3 reads CASSFGGGVTDTQYF. In DNA, the CDR3 is TGTGCCAGCAGCTTTGGCGGGGGAGTGACAGATACGCAGTATTTT.

This chain uses TRBV23-1 with TRBJ1-2; D remains unclear. TRBV23-1 qualifies as an ORF whose function is uncertain. The CDR3 has 15 residues. Trimming shortened V by 2 bases and J by 3 bases, and 13 bases separated the two germline ends. Here the CDR3 DNA reads TGCGCCAGCAGTCAAATTTCGGGGTTGTACTATGGCTACACCTTC. It is translated as CASSQISGLYYGYTF.

The chain recombines TRBV7-9 with TRBJ1-4; D is perhaps TRBD1 (5 bases). V was shortened by 2 bases and J by 7 bases, with 14 bases between the two germline ends. CDR1 SEHNR and CDR2 FQNEAQ come from the germline V gene (reference sequence). CDR3 size: 15 residues. DNA of the CDR3: TGTGCCAGCAGCTTATACCCCGGGGGACGTGAAAAACTGTTTTTT. Its translation: CASSLYPGGREKLFF. The full variable domain, its missing parts supplied by reference TRBV7-9 and TRBJ1-4, is DTGVSQNPRHKITKRGQNVTFRCDPISEHNRLYWYRQTLGQGPEFLTYFQNEAQLEKSRLLSDRFSAERPKGSFSTLEIQRTEQGDSAMYLCASSLYPGGREKLFFGSGTQLSVL.

The chain links TRBV19 to TRBJ1-3; D unclear. Germline lookup yields CDR1 LNHDA and CDR2 SQIVND (reference sequence). The CDR3 extends over 15 amino acids. With 4 bases removed from V and 1 base from J, the gap between germline ends came to 11 bases. The CDR3 DNA sequence: TGTGCCAGTAGTAGAGCCGCGAGGTCTGGAAACACCATATATTTT. Its translation is CASSRAARSGNTIYF.

V is TRBV6-6 and J is TRBJ2-1; 7 positions agree with TRBD2. After removal of 4 bases from V and 8 bases from J, the junction contained 8 bases not matched to a gene. Germline CDR1 MNHNY, CDR2 SVGAGI (reference sequence). The CDR3 is 14 residues long. The CDR3 loop is CASSSPGGKDEQFF. The CDR3 bases are TGTGCCAGCAGTTCGCCCGGGGGGAAGGATGAGCAGTTCTTC.

Concerning this clone: Sequence at one end of the junction differs from germline and may be a read error. The V call is TRBV7-9, the J call TRBJ1-5, with 8 bases aligning to TRBD1. The germline gives CDR1 SEHNR, CDR2 FQNEAQ (reference sequence). There are 14 residues in the CDR3. The CDR3 is CSSSSSGGGQPQHF. The DNA of the CDR3 is TGTTCCAGCAGCTCCTCAGGGGGCGGTCAGCCCCAGCATTTT.

There are a few counts of this clone. CDR3 amino acids: CASSFGGQGIQPQHF. CDR3 in DNA: TGTGCCAGCAGCTTTGGAGGACAGGGGATTCAGCCCCAGCATTTT. The gene calls are TRBV7-2 and TRBJ1-5, with TRBD1 matching over 9 bases. Germline V gives CDR1 SGHTA, CDR2 FQGNSA. The trim removed 3 bases at V and 6 bases at J, leaving 6 bases unmatched. The CDR3 consists of 15 residues. The full variable domain, rest sourced from reference TRBV7-2 and TRBJ1-5, is GAGVSQSPSNKVTEKGKDVELRCDPISGHTALYWYRQSLGQGLEFLIYFQGNSAPDKSGLPSDRFSAERTGGSVSTLTIQRTQQEDSAVYLCASSFGGQGIQPQHFGDGTRLSIL.

A few counts support this clone. This sequence joins TRBV7-2 and TRBJ2-1; TRBD2 aligns across 11 bases. Germline V gene sequence: CDR1 SGHTA, CDR2 FQGNSA. V was pared by 1 base and J by 8 bases, with 4 bases of the junction left unmatched. The CDR3 is 15 residues long. The CDR3 sequence: CASSLGTSGFYEQFF. As DNA, the CDR3 is TGTGCCAGCAGCTTAGGGACTAGCGGGTTCTATGAGCAGTTCTTC.

This clone was counted only a few times. This rearrangement joins TRBV6-1 to TRBJ2-3; D may be TRBD2 (6 bases). The CDR3 sequence is 14 residues long. Germline CDR1 is MNHNS and CDR2 is SASEGT. Trimming removed 8 bases at V and 4 bases at J, with 16 bases between. CDR3 protein: CASGGMGSSDTQYF. In DNA form, the CDR3 reads TGTGCCAGCGGGGGGATGGGCTCTTCAGATACGCAGTATTTT.

A remark on this clone: A read error may account for a junction end that differs from germline. V and J are TRBV10-3 and TRBJ2-5; TRBD2 agrees at 9 bases. Looked up from germline, CDR1 is ENHRY and CDR2 is SYGVKD. The CDR3 is made up of 15 amino acids. The CDR3 DNA is TGTGCCGTCAGTGACCCCCTAGCGGGGATGGAGACCCAGTACTTC. This sequence encodes CAVSDPLAGMETQYF.

The rearrangement uses TRBV2 and TRBJ2-7, with no clear D. This CDR3 is built from 14 residues. From germline, CDR1 is SNHLY and CDR2 FYNNEI. The CDR3 protein is CAFFKQKAAYEQYF. The CDR3 DNA sequence: TGTGCTTTTTTCAAGCAGAAGGCGGCATACGAGCAGTACTTC.

This chain links TRBV5-1 with TRBJ1-4; D might be TRBD1 (5 bases). CDR1 and CDR2 (germline): SGHRS, YFSETQ. The CDR3 totals 12 residues. Trimming shortened V by 4 bases and J by 8 bases, and 9 bases separated the two germline ends. In DNA, the CDR3 is TGCGCCAGCAGCCAGGGTAGGGAAAAACTGTTTTTT. Its translation is CASSQGREKLFF.

There are a few counts of this clone. The chain employs TRBV2 and TRBJ1-1; D is perhaps TRBD1 (6 bases). Germline V gives CDR1 SNHLY, CDR2 FYNNEI. The CDR3 spans 15 residues. The V gene lost 6 bases and the J gene lost 2 bases, with 16 bases spanning the gap. CDR3 DNA sequence: TGTGCCAGCAGAGAGTCAGGGGATTATAACACTGAAGCTTTCTTT. Encoded protein: CASRESGDYNTEAFF.

This clone was counted only a few times. J is TRBJ2-2 and V is TRBV19, with TRBD2 as a possible D gene (5 bases). This CDR3 has 14 amino acids. In germline, CDR1 is LNHDA, CDR2 SQIVND (reference sequence). Between the trimmed V and J ends, which lost 7 bases and 5 bases, there was a span of 14 bases. The CDR3 sequence is CASTTPGGTGELFF. CDR3 coding DNA: TGTGCCAGTACCACCCCCGGAGGTACCGGGGAGCTGTTTTTT.

V is TRBV19 and J is TRBJ2-7, with 7 bases identical to TRBD1. There are 14 residues in the CDR3. Germline assignment: CDR1 LNHDA and CDR2 SQIVND (reference sequence). The V segment lost 8 bases and the J segment 0 bases; nucleotides outside the gene matches: 7. CDR3 loop: CASHRQGFSYEQYF. CDR3 DNA: TGTGCCAGTCACCGACAGGGTTTCTCCTACGAGCAGTACTTC. Drawing the rest from reference TRBV19 and TRBJ2-7, the complete variable domain is DGGITQSPKYLFRKEGQNVTLSCEQNLNHDAMYWYRQDPGQGLRLIYYSQIVNDFQKGDIAEGYSVSREKKESFPLTVTSAQKNPTAFYLCASHRQGFSYEQYFGPGTRLTVT.

This clone was observed once. The genes are TRBV10-2 and TRBJ1-2; D is possibly TRBD1 (6 bases). V was pared by 10 bases and J by 11 bases, with 23 bases between. CDR1 and CDR2 from the germline V gene are WSHSY and SAAADI. The CDR3 totals 13 residues. The CDR3 sequence: CATRAGATITYTF. The CDR3 DNA is TGCGCCACCAGAGCAGGGGCTACGATTACATACACCTTC.

This clone occurred a few times. The V and J genes are TRBV5-1 and TRBJ1-1, with D hard to call. CDR1 and CDR2 (germline): SGHRS, YFSETQ. The CDR3 length is 14 residues. V was clipped by 0 bases and J by 3 bases, with 9 bases between them. CDR3 nucleotide sequence: TGCGCCAGCAGCTTGGTGTACGAGGACACTGAAGCTTTCTTT. This sequence encodes CASSLVYEDTEAFF.

The chain employs TRBV2 and TRBJ2-7; 8 nucleotides align to TRBD1. Germline CDR1 reads SNHLY; CDR2 reads FYNNEI. The CDR3 has 13 amino acids. The ends lost 5 bases at V and 7 bases at J; junction bases unmatched: 7. The DNA for the CDR3 is TGTGCCAGCAGTAGGCAGGGGGCCGGAGAGCAGTACTTC. It is translated as CASSRQGAGEQYF.

This chain joins TRBV7-2 and TRBJ2-7; D is perhaps TRBD1 (5 bases). Germline lookup yields CDR1 SGHTA and CDR2 FQGNSA. The CDR3 is 16 amino acids. Between the trimmed V and J ends, which lost 2 bases and 7 bases, there was a span of 21 bases. The CDR3 sequence is CASSLNFGQTAKEQYF. The CDR3 coding sequence is TGTGCCAGCAGCTTAAATTTTGGACAAACTGCAAAAGAGCAGTACTTC. The variable domain in full, completed from reference TRBV7-2 and TRBJ2-7, reads GAGVSQSPSNKVTEKGKDVELRCDPISGHTALYWYRQSLGQGLEFLIYFQGNSAPDKSGLPSDRFSAERTGGSVSTLTIQRTQQEDSAVYLCASSLNFGQTAKEQYFGPGTRLTVT.

The chain combines TRBV6-5 with TRBJ2-7, with TRBD1 as a possible D gene (5 bases). V shed 4 bases and J shed 7 bases, with 17 bases lying between them. Germline V gene lookup returns CDR1 MNHEY and CDR2 SVGAGI. The CDR3 is made up of 14 amino acids. CDR3 sequence reads: CASSLALTGYEQYF. In DNA form, the CDR3 reads TGTGCCAGCAGTTTAGCATTAACAGGATATGAGCAGTACTTC.

The chain couples TRBV7-6 to TRBJ1-5; 9 bases agree with TRBD1. The V gene's germline CDR1 is SGHVS and CDR2 FNYEAQ. Trimming took 5 bases from V and 5 from J; bases not matched to a gene: 4. The CDR3 consists of 14 residues. The DNA for the CDR3 is TGTGCCAGCAGCCTACGGGACAGGGATCAGCCCCAGCATTTT. Its protein product is CASSLRDRDQPQHF.

This clone was seen a single time. The chain carries TRBV6-5 and TRBJ2-5; possible D gene TRBD1, 6 bases. The end of the DNA aligns better with TRBJ2-7, so the J call may be wrong. The CDR3 has 14 amino acids. The germline V gene has CDR1 MNHEY and CDR2 SVGAGI. The CDR3 DNA follows: TGTGCCAGCAGTCGCCGGGACACATCCTACGAGCAGTACTTC. Translating it yields CASSRRDTSYEQYF.

The V call is TRBV27, the J call TRBJ2-2; D not resolved. The CDR3 is 14 amino acids. Germline values: CDR1 MNHEY, CDR2 SMNVEV (reference sequence). V gave up 6 bases and J gave up 1 base, with 9 bases separating them. The CDR3 coding sequence is TGTGCCAGCAGCGGGTTCATGAACACCGGGGAGCTGTTTTTT. Translated: CASSGFMNTGELFF.

The chain carries TRBV7-2 and TRBJ2-1; 9 bases fit TRBD2. V shed 4 bases and J 9 bases; nucleotides not matched to a gene: 19. Germline V lookup: CDR1 SGHTA, CDR2 FQGNSA. The CDR3 is 18 amino acids. The CDR3: CASSSLGFGAGGSGEQFF. The CDR3 coding sequence is TGTGCCAGCAGCTCGCTTGGGTTTGGTGCGGGGGGGAGCGGTGAGCAGTTCTTC. The whole variable domain, remainder taken from reference TRBV7-2 and TRBJ2-1, is GAGVSQSPSNKVTEKGKDVELRCDPISGHTALYWYRQSLGQGLEFLIYFQGNSAPDKSGLPSDRFSAERTGGSVSTLTIQRTQQEDSAVYLCASSSLGFGAGGSGEQFFGPGTRLTVL.